These 13 T cell receptor beta chains share one sample of origin, sequenced in a study of identical twins. One entry per CDR3 protein results from TCRdb running MiXCR on the 5' RACE reads. The sample lists roughly 700,000 distinct CDR3 sequences, roughly 8% occurring once. These data were also reused for a study on yellow fever vaccine responses in identical twins.

Input material: PBMCs. The receptor source for this set is a woman between 18 and 29 years old in good health.

This clonotype appeared many times. The chain's CDR3 is CASSRDRATDTQYF. CDR3 in DNA: TGTGCCAGCAGCAGAGACAGGGCCACAGATACGCAGTATTTT. The J gene is TRBJ2-3, the V gene TRBV7-3, with TRBD1 identical over 7 bases. The CDR3 covers 14 residues. Trimming cost V 5 bases and J 2 bases; bases outside gene matches: 4. CDR1 SGHTA and CDR2 FQGTGA come from the germline V gene.

The chain uses TRBV5-1 and TRBJ2-2; D perhaps matches TRBD2 (7 bases). The CDR3 runs to 15 residues. Germline loops: CDR1 SGHRS, CDR2 YFSETQ. Trimming removed 4 bases from V and 5 bases from J, with 15 bases in between. The DNA of the CDR3 is TGCGCCAGCAGCCGACTAGGGGGGGATACCGGGGAGCTGTTTTTT. This translates into CASSRLGGDTGELFF.

This rearrangement joins TRBV20-1 to TRBJ2-5; a possible D gene is TRBD2 (5 bases). The CDR3 consists of 14 residues. With 3 bases removed from V and 1 base from J, the gap between germline ends came to 12 bases. CDR1 is DFQATT, CDR2 SNEGSKA, per germline (reference sequence). CDR3 loop: CSASSSDFQETQYF. CDR3 sequence (DNA): TGCAGTGCTAGCTCGTCGGACTTCCAAGAGACCCAGTACTTC.

This chain uses TRBV18 with TRBJ1-1, with 11 bases fitting TRBD1. Germline V CDR1 and CDR2: KGHSH, LQKENI. This CDR3 spans 16 amino acids. With 8 bases clipped from V and 6 bases from J, the junction kept 14 bases outside the gene matches. Written as DNA, the CDR3 is TGTGCCAGCAAACCATTGAGTGGGACAGGGGGTGCTGAAGCTTTCTTT. This codes for CASKPLSGTGGAEAFF.

V is TRBV12-3 or TRBV12-4 and J is TRBJ2-3; D is possibly TRBD1 (6 bases). Trimming took off 1 base at V and 4 bases at J, with 12 bases between the two ends. The CDR3 runs to 15 residues. Here the CDR3 reads CASSLVGRTADTQYF. The CDR3 coding sequence is TGTGCCAGCAGTTTAGTAGGAAGGACAGCAGATACGCAGTATTTT.

The chain couples TRBV3-1 to TRBJ2-7; D gene uncertain. There are 16 residues in the CDR3. Between the trimmed V and J ends, which lost 0 bases and 1 base, there was a span of 13 bases. CDR1 and CDR2 (germline): LGHDT, YNNKEL (reference sequence). The CDR3 DNA follows: TGTGCCAGCAGCCAAGATCCCGGTCTCCTTTCCTACGAGCAGTACTTC. Amino acid sequence: CASSQDPGLLSYEQYF.

This clonotype appeared a few times. The rearrangement links TRBV13 to TRBJ2-5; 10 nucleotides agree with TRBD1. Trimming removed 7 bases from V and 5 bases from J; junction bases left unmatched: 10. CDR1 PRHDT and CDR2 FYEKMQ come from the germline V gene (reference sequence). The CDR3 has 15 amino acids. CDR3 loop: CASNIGTGEEETQYF. CDR3 bases: TGTGCCAGCAACATAGGGACAGGGGAGGAGGAGACCCAGTACTTC.

This clonotype was seen repeatedly, ten times or more. The chain has TRBV6-1 and TRBJ1-4; no definite D call. There are 14 residues in the CDR3. CDR1 MNHNS and CDR2 SASEGT come from the germline V gene. Trimming removed 5 bases from V and 6 bases from J, with 13 bases in between. CDR3 residues: CASSRGKGDEKLFF. The CDR3, as DNA: TGTGCCAGCAGTCGCGGCAAAGGAGATGAAAAACTGTTTTTT.

V is TRBV7-9 and J is TRBJ2-7; D not certain. Per the germline V gene, CDR1 is SEHNR and CDR2 is FQNEAQ (reference sequence). With 3 bases removed from V and 5 bases from J, the gap between germline ends came to 5 bases. This CDR3 has 11 amino acids. CDR3 protein: CASSFQDEQYF. CDR3 nucleotide sequence: TGTGCCAGCAGCTTTCAGGACGAGCAGTACTTC.

The V and J genes are TRBV3-1 and TRBJ2-1, with 8 bases that match TRBD2. Germline V gene lookup returns CDR1 LGHDT and CDR2 YNNKEL (reference sequence). Unmatched junction bases numbered 5, after V lost 5 bases and J lost 2 bases. The CDR3 is 15 residues long. The CDR3 DNA follows: TGTGCCAGCAGCACAGTCGGGAGGGCCTACAATGAGCAGTTCTTC. Translating it yields CASSTVGRAYNEQFF.

This clonotype was counted a few times. This chain uses TRBV5-1 with TRBJ1-1; 7 bases are shared with TRBD1. CDR1 and CDR2 from the germline V gene are SGHRS and YFSETQ. V shed 7 bases, J shed 0 bases, and the junction held 6 bases outside the gene matches. The CDR3 runs to 14 residues. CDR3 loop: CASSLDRMNTEAFF. The CDR3 DNA sequence: TGCGCCAGCTCCTTGGACAGGATGAACACTGAAGCTTTCTTT.

The chain recombines TRBV7-6 with TRBJ2-7; 12 positions agree with TRBD2. The junction had 13 bases not matched to a gene; V was cut back by 1 base and J by 0 bases. This CDR3 comprises 20 residues. Per germline, CDR1 SGHVS and CDR2 FNYEAQ. The chain's CDR3 is CASSLGPGPRLAGDSYEQYF. Here the CDR3 DNA reads TGTGCCAGCAGCTTAGGACCGGGGCCGCGACTAGCGGGGGACTCCTACGAGCAGTACTTC. The entire variable domain, with the rest obtained from reference TRBV7-6 and TRBJ2-7, is as follows: GAGVSQSPRYKVTKRGQDVALRCDPISGHVSLYWYRQALGQGPEFLTYFNYEAQQDKSGLPNDRFSAERPEGSISTLTIQRTEQRDSAMYRCASSLGPGPRLAGDSYEQYFGPGTRLTVT.

This clonotype was observed a few times. V usage is TRBV20-1 and J usage is TRBJ1-1; 7 positions agree with TRBD1. Trimming at V came to 3 bases and at J to 2 bases, leaving 6 bases not matched to a gene. This CDR3 spans 14 amino acids. Germline V lookup: CDR1 DFQATT, CDR2 SNEGSKA (reference sequence). For the CDR3, the DNA is TGCAGTGCTAGGCCCGGGACAGTTAACACTGAAGCTTTCTTT. Amino acid sequence: CSARPGTVNTEAFF.